This T cell receptor (beta chain) was obtained from a study of T cell repertoires in cytomegalovirus infection. Study at large: Evidence of both CMV infection and a matching HLA type came from public TCR beta signatures. Study-level results: The ex vivo response was dominated by HLA-C-restricted CMV-specific TCR beta clonotypes. Based on cumulative public TCR beta family frequency, carriers of CMV plus the relevant HLA were identified.

Using its own MiXCR run on the reads, TCRdb lists one record per CDR3 protein. The repertoire holds 480,000 or so distinct CDR3 sequences, about 11% seen once, with around 9.6% in the top ten. This CDR3 spans 16 amino acids. Details on this clonotype: What it binds is not known. Sequence at one end of the junction differs from germline and may be a read error.

The sample consisted of PBMCs. The receptor was derived from a human donor in good health (CMV status not recorded). Some clones in this sample may be carry-over from other donors' samples. The V call is TRBV12-3 or TRBV12-4, the J call TRBJ2-1; D is possibly TRBD1 or TRBD2 (5 bases each). In nucleotides, the CDR3 is TGTGCCAGCGGTTTAGGGGAGAGGGTAGCTTACAATGAGCAGTTCTTC. It specifies CASGLGERVAYNEQFF.